What follows are 5 T cell receptor beta chains derived from one specimen sequenced in a study of T cell responses to AZD1222 COVID-19 vaccine. Data came from immunoSEQ multiplex PCR; TCRdb stores just in-frame clones and leaves some out. The sample carries 85,000 to 130,000 clones, around nine tenths recorded once. The sequenced sample was peripheral blood, obtained on day 0 of AZD1222 vaccination. Receptor source: an adult in good health.

The V gene is TRBV7-9, the J gene TRBJ1-1; possibly TRBD1 for D (5 bases). This CDR3 spans 18 amino acids. Germline-derived CDR1 and CDR2 are SEHNR and FQNEAQ (reference sequence). Trimming took off 3 bases at V and 6 bases at J, with 26 bases between the two ends. CDR3 nucleotides: TGTGCCAGCAGCTTGTGGCGCGGCTTGATGGGGGAGATAGCTGAAGCTTTCTTT. This gives the protein CASSLWRGLMGEIAEAFF.

Many counts were recorded for this clone. The chain employs TRBV27 and TRBJ1-6; D ambiguous. The CDR3 covers 17 residues. V gave up 3 bases and J gave up 0 bases, with 12 bases separating them. Germline lookup yields CDR1 MNHEY and CDR2 SMNVEV (reference sequence). DNA for the CDR3: TGTGCCAGCAGTTTCCGGGCGGCGCCCTCCTATAATTCACCCCTCCACTTT. This codes for CASSFRAAPSYNSPLHF.

This chain links TRBV19 with TRBJ1-6, with no clear D. CDR3 size: 14 residues. Trimming removed 2 bases from V and 5 bases from J, with 7 bases in between. CDR1 is LNHDA and CDR2 is SQIVND in the germline V gene (reference sequence). The CDR3 bases are TGTGCCAGTAGTATATTTGGAAATAATTCACCCCTCCACTTT. Translating it yields CASSIFGNNSPLHF.

The CDR3 DNA sequence: TGTGCCAGCAGCCCAAGACAGGGGAATCAGCCCCAGCATTTT. It yields the protein CASSPRQGNQPQHF. The gene calls are TRBV7-2 and TRBJ1-5; the match to TRBD1 covers 8 bases. J lost 4 bases, V lost 5 bases, and 4 bases had no gene match. Germline V CDR1 and CDR2: SGHTA, FQGNSA. The CDR3 consists of 14 residues.

J is TRBJ2-5 and V is TRBV27, with D possibly matching TRBD1 (7 bases). Germline V gene sequence: CDR1 MNHEY, CDR2 SMNVEV (reference sequence). The CDR3 has 14 amino acids. With 3 bases removed from V and 2 bases from J, the gap between germline ends came to 10 bases. The CDR3 is CASSFSGGQETQYF. CDR3 in DNA: TGTGCCAGCAGTTTTTCAGGGGGGCAAGAGACCCAGTACTTC.